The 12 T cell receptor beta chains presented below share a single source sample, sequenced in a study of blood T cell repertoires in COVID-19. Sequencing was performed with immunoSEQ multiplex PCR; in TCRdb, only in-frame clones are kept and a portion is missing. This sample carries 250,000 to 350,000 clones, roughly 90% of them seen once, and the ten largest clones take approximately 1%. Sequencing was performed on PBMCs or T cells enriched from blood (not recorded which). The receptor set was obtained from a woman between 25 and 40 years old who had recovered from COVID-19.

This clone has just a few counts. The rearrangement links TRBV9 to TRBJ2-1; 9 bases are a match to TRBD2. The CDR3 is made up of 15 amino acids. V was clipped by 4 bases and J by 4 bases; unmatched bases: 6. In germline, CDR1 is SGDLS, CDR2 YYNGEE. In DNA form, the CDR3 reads TGTGCCAGCAGCCCCCCCAGCGGGAGGTACAATGAGCAGTTCTTC. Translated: CASSPPSGRYNEQFF.

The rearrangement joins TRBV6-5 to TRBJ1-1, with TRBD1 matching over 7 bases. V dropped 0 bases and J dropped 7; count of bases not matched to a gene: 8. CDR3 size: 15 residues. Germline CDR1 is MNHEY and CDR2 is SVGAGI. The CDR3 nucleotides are TGTGCCAGCAGTTACTCGACCCCGACAGGGAATGAAGCTTTCTTT. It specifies CASSYSTPTGNEAFF.

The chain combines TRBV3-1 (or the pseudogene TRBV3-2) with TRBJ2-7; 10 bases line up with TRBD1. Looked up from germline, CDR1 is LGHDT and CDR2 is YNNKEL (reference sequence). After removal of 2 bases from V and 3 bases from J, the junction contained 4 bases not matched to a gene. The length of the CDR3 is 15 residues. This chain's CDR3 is CASSQPGTGDYEQYF. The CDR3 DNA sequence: TGTGCCAGCAGCCAACCCGGGACAGGGGACTACGAGCAGTACTTC.

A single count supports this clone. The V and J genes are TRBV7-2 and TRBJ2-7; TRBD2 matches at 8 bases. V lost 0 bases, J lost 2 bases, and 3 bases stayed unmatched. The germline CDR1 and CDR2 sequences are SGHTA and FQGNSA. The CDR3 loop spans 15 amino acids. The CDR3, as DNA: TGTGCCAGCAGCTTAGCCGGGGGGGCCCCCTACGAGCAGTACTTC. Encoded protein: CASSLAGGAPYEQYF. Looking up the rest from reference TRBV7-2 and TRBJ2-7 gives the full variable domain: GAGVSQSPSNKVTEKGKDVELRCDPISGHTALYWYRQSLGQGLEFLIYFQGNSAPDKSGLPSDRFSAERTGGSVSTLTIQRTQQEDSAVYLCASSLAGGAPYEQYFGPGTRLTVT.

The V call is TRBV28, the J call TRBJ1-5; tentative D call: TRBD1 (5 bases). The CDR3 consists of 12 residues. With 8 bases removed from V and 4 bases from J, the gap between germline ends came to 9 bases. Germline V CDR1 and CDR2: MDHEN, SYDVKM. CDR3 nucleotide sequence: TGTGCCAGCCTAGGGGTTAATCAGCCCCAGCATTTT. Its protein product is CASLGVNQPQHF.

CDR3 loop: CASSRRDRGPYGYTF. The CDR3 bases are TGTGCCAGCAGCCGCCGGGACAGGGGGCCCTATGGCTACACCTTC. This chain connects TRBV3-1 (or the pseudogene TRBV3-2) to TRBJ1-2; 12 bases are a match to TRBD1. From germline, CDR1 is LGHDT and CDR2 YNNKEL (reference sequence). The CDR3 consists of 15 residues. Germline trimming cut 4 bases from V and 4 bases from J; bases unmatched to any gene: 4.

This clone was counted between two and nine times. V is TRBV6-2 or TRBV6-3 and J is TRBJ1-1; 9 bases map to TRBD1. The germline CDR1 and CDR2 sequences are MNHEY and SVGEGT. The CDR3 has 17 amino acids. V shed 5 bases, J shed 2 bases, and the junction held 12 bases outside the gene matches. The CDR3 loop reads CASSRPGTGLINTEAFF. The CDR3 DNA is TGTGCCAGCAGTCGTCCCGGGACAGGGTTGATTAACACTGAAGCTTTCTTT.

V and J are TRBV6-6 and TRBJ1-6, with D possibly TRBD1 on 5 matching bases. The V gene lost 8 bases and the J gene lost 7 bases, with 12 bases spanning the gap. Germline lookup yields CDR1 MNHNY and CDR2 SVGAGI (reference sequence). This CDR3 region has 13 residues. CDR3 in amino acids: CASSGRLNSPLHF. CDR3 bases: TGTGCCAGCTCAGGGCGCCTAAATTCACCCCTCCACTTT.

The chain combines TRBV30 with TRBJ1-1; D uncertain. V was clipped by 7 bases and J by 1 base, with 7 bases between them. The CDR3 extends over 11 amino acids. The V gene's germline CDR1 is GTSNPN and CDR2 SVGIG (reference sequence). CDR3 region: CAFNRNTEAFF. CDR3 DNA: TGTGCCTTCAACAGGAACACTGAAGCTTTCTTT.

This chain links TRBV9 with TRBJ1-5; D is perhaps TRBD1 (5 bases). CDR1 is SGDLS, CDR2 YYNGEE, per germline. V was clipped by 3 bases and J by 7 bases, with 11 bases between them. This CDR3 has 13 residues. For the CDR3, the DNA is TGTGCCAGCAGCGAAGGGGATCTACAGCCCCAGCATTTT. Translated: CASSEGDLQPQHF.

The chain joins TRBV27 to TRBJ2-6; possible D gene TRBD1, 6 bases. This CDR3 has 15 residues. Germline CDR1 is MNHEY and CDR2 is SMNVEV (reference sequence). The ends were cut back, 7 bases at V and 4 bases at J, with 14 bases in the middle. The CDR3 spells CASKSAGAGANVLTF. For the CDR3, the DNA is TGTGCCAGCAAGTCAGCAGGGGCCGGGGCCAACGTCCTGACTTTC.

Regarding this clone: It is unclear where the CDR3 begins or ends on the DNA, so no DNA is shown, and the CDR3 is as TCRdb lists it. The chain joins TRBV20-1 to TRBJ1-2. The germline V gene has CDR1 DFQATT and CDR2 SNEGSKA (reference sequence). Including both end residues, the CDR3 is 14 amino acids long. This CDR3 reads CSASFGSGGYGYTF.